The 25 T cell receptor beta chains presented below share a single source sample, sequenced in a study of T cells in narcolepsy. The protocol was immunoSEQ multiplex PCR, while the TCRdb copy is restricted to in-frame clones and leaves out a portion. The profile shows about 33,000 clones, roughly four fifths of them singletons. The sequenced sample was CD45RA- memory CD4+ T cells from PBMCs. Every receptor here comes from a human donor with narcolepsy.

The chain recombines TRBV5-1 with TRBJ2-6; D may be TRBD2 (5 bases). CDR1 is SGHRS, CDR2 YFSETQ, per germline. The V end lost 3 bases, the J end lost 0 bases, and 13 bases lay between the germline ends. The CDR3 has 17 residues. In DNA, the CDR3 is TGCGCCAGCAGCTCCAAGCGGTACGGCTCTGGGGCCAACGTCCTGACTTTC. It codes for CASSSKRYGSGANVLTF. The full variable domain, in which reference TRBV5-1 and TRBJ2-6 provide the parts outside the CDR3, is KAGVTQTPRYLIKTRGQQVTLSCSPISGHRSVSWYQQTPGQGLQFLFEYFSETQRNKGNFPGRFSGRQFSNSRSEMNVSTLELGDSALYLCASSSKRYGSGANVLTFGAGSRLTVL.

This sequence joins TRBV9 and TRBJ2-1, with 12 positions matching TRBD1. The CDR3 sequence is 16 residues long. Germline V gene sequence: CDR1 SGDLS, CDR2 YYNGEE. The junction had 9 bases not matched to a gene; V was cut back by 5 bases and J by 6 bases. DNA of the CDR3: TGTGCCAGCAGTCAAAGAGGGACAGGGGGCATCAATGAGCAGTTCTTC. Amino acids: CASSQRGTGGINEQFF.

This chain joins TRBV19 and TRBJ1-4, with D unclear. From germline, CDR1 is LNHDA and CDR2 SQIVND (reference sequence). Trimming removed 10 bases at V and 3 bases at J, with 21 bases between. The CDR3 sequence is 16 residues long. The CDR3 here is CATRGRARRANEKLFF. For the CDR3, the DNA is TGTGCCACCCGTGGGAGGGCGCGAAGGGCTAATGAAAAACTGTTTTTT.

The CDR3 coding sequence is TGCGCCAGCAGCTTGGGGGCGGGCGGGGGTACAAACATTCAGTACTTC. Its protein product is CASSLGAGGGTNIQYF. This sequence joins TRBV5-1 and TRBJ2-4, with TRBD2 matching over 7 bases. Germline V lookup: CDR1 SGHRS, CDR2 YFSETQ. The CDR3 consists of 16 residues. Germline trimming cut 0 bases from V and 6 bases from J; bases unmatched to any gene: 9.

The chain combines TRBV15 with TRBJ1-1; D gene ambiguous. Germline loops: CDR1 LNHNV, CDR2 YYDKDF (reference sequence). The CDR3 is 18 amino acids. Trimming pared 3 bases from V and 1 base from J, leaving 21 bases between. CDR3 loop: CATSRAPGSSVRNTEAFF. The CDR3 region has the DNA TGTGCCACCAGCAGGGCCCCCGGCAGTTCGGTTAGGAACACTGAAGCTTTCTTT.

Here the CDR3 reads CASSLGGLGYGYTF. CDR3 in DNA: TGTGCCAGCAGCTTGGGGGGTCTGGGCTATGGCTACACCTTC. The V and J genes are TRBV5-6 and TRBJ1-2; D remains ambiguous. Germline values: CDR1 SGHDT, CDR2 YYEEEE. There are 14 residues in the CDR3. The V end lost 0 bases, the J end lost 4 bases, and 10 bases lay between the germline ends.

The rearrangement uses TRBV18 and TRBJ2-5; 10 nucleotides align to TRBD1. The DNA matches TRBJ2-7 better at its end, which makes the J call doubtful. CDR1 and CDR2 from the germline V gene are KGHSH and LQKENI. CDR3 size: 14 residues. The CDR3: CASSPGTGEYEQYF. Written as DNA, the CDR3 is TGTGCCAGCTCCCCCGGGACAGGGGAGTACGAGCAGTACTTC.

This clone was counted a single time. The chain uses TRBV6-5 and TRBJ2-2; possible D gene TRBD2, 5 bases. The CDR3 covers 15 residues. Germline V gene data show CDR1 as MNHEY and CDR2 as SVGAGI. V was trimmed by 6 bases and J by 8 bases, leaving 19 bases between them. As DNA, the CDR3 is TGTGCCAGCAGCCCAGGACTGGTGATGAGGGGGGAGCTGTTTTTT. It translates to CASSPGLVMRGELFF.

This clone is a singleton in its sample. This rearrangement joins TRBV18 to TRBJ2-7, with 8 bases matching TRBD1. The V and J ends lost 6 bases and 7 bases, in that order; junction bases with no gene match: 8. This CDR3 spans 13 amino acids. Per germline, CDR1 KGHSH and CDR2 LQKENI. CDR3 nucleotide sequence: TGTGCCAGCTCCCCCAGGGGGCTAGAGGAGCAGTACTTC. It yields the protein CASSPRGLEEQYF.

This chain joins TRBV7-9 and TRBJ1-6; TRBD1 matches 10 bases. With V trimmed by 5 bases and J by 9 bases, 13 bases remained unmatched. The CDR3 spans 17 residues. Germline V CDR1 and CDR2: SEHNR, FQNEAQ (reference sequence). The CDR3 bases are TGTGCCAGCAGCCAGGAAGGGGACAGGGGAAGGGGTTCACCCCTCCACTTT. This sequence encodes CASSQEGDRGRGSPLHF. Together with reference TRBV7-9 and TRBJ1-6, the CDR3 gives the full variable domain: DTGVSQNPRHKITKRGQNVTFRCDPISEHNRLYWYRQTLGQGPEFLTYFQNEAQLEKSRLLSDRFSAERPKGSFSTLEIQRTEQGDSAMYLCASSQEGDRGRGSPLHFGNGTRLTVT.

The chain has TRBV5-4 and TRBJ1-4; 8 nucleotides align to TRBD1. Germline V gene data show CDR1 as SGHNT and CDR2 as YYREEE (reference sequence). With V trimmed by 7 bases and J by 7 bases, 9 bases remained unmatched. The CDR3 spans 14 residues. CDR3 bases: TGTGCCAGCGGACAGGGAAGGCCTAGTGAAAAACTGTTTTTT. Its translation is CASGQGRPSEKLFF.

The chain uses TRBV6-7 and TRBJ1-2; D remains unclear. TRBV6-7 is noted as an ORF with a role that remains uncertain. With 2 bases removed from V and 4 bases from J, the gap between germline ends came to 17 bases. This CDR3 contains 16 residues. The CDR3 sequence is CASSYPRAGHCYGYTF. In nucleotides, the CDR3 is TGTGCCAGCAGTTACCCCCGGGCAGGTCATTGCTATGGCTACACCTTC.

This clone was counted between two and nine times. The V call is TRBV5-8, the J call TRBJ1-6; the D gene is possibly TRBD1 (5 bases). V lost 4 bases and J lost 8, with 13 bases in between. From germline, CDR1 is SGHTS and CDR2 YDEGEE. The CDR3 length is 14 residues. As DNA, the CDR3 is TGTGCCAGCAGCGGAGGGACGGCGGATTCACCCCTCCACTTT. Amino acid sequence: CASSGGTADSPLHF.

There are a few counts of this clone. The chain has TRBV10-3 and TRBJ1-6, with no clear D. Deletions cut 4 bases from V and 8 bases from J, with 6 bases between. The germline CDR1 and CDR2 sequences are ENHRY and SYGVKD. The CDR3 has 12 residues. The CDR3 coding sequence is TGTGCCATCAGTGCAGTGGATTCACCCCTCCACTTT. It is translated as CAISAVDSPLHF.

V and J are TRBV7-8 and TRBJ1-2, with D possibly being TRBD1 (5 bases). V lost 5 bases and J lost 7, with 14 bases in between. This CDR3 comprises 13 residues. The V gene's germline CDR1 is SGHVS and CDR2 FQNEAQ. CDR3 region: CASSVHRMSGYTF. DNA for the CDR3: TGTGCCAGCAGCGTTCACAGGATGAGTGGCTACACCTTC.

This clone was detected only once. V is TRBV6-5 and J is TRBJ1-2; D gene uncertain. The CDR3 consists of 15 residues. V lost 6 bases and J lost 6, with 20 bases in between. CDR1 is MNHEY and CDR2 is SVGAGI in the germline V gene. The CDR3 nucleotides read TGTGCCAGCAGCCGCATGGGTTCAGCTAGAGATGGCTACACCTTC. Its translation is CASSRMGSARDGYTF.

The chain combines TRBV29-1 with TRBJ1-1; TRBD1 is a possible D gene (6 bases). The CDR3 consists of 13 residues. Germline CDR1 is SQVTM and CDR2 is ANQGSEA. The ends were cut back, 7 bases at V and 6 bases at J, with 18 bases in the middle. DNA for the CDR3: TGCAGCGGTAAAACAGGGAGTTCCGCTGAAGCTTTCTTT. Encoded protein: CSGKTGSSAEAFF.

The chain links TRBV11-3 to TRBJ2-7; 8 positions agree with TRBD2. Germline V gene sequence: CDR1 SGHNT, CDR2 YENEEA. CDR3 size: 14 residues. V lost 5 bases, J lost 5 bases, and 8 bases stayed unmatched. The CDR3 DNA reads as TGTGCCAGCAGCCCCGGGGGGGGGAACGACGAGCAGTACTTC. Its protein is CASSPGGGNDEQYF.

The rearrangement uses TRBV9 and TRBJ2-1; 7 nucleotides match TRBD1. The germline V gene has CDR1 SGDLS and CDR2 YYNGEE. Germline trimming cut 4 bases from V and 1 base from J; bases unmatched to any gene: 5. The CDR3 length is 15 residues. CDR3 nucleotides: TGTGCCAGCAGCAAAGGCAGGGGGTCCTACAATGAGCAGTTCTTC. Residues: CASSKGRGSYNEQFF.

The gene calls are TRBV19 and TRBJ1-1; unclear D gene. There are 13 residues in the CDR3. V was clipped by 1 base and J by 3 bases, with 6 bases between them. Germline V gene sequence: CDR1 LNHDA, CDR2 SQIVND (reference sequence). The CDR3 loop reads CASSIGEDTEAFF. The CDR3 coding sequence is TGTGCCAGTAGTATAGGTGAAGACACTGAAGCTTTCTTT.

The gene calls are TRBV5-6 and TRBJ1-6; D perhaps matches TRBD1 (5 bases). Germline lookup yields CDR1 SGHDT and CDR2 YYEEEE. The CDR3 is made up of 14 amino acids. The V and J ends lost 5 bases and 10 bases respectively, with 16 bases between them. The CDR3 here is CASSSEGIFSPLHF. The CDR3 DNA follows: TGTGCCAGCAGTTCGGAGGGGATCTTCTCACCCCTCCACTTT.

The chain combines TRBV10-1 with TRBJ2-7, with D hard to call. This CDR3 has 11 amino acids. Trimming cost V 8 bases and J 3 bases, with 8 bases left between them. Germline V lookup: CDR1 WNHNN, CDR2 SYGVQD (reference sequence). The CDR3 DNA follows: TGCGCCAGCCCGGATGGCTACGAGCAGTACTTC. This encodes CASPDGYEQYF.

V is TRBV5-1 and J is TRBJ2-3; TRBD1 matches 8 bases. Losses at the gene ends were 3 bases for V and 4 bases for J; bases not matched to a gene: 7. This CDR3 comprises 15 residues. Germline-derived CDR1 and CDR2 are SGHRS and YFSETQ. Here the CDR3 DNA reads TGCGCCAGCAGCTCCGGACAGGGTTCCCCAGATACGCAGTATTTT. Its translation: CASSSGQGSPDTQYF.

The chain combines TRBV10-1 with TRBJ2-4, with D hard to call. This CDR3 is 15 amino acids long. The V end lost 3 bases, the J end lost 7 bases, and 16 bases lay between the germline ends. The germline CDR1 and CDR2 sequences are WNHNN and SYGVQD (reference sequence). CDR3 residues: CASSEMGARRNIQYF. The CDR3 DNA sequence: TGCGCCAGCAGTGAAATGGGTGCCCGACGGAACATTCAGTACTTC.

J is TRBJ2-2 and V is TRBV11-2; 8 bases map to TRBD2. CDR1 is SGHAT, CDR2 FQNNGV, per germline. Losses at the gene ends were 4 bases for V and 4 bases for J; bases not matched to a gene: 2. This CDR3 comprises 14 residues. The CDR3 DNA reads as TGTGCCAGCAGCTGGACTAGCAGCACCGGGGAGCTGTTTTTT. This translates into CASSWTSSTGELFF.